These T cell receptor beta chains were read from a single sample in a study of T cell responses to AZD1222 COVID-19 vaccine. Measured with immunoSEQ multiplex PCR; TCRdb has only the in-frame clones, and not every one. Of 100,000 to 150,000 clones detected, approximately 88% appear once; the ten largest clones hold about 5.4%. Sequenced material: peripheral blood, taken on day 0 of AZD1222 vaccination. These TCRs come from an adult in good health. CDR3s include the opening cysteine and the closing phenylalanine or tryptophan. Each record gives: J gene, D gene, V gene, CDR3 protein. D genes are given only for firm matches.

J gene: TRBJ1-2
D gene: .
V gene: TRBV12-3/TRBV12-4
CDR3 protein: CATSRGIGYGYTF

J gene: TRBJ1-2
D gene: .
V gene: TRBV18
CDR3 protein: CASSPPGPLKTHGYTF

J gene: TRBJ1-1
D gene: .
V gene: TRBV19
CDR3 protein: CASTLQENTEAFF

J gene: TRBJ1-2
D gene: .
V gene: TRBV4-3
CDR3 protein: CASSQAEQGIYGYTF

J gene: TRBJ2-5
D gene: TRBD1
V gene: TRBV5-1
CDR3 protein: CASSFRDRQETQYF

J gene: TRBJ2-7
D gene: .
V gene: TRBV21-1
CDR3 protein: CASSKPWQPPEQYF

J gene: TRBJ1-4
D gene: .
V gene: TRBV2
CDR3 protein: CASSPRGSDEKLFF

J gene: TRBJ1-2
D gene: .
V gene: TRBV6-5
CDR3 protein: CASSYANYGYTF

J gene: TRBJ2-5
D gene: .
V gene: TRBV6-5
CDR3 protein: CASSHGIGEETQYF

J gene: TRBJ1-5
D gene: .
V gene: TRBV27
CDR3 protein: CASAPRDRNQPQHF

J gene: TRBJ1-5
D gene: .
V gene: TRBV4-1
CDR3 protein: CASSQDRGKGTQPQHF

J gene: TRBJ2-2
D gene: .
V gene: TRBV27
CDR3 protein: CASSLQGVSGELFF

J gene: TRBJ1-5
D gene: .
V gene: TRBV2
CDR3 protein: CASSGSGVGNQPQHF

J gene: TRBJ1-1
D gene: TRBD1
V gene: TRBV6-2/TRBV6-3
CDR3 protein: CASSKSAGGTEAFF

J gene: TRBJ1-4
D gene: .
V gene: TRBV7-3
CDR3 protein: CASSPEGPEKLFF

J gene: TRBJ2-1
D gene: TRBD2
V gene: TRBV4-2
CDR3 protein: CASSQGTSGGAGEQFF

J gene: TRBJ1-3
D gene: .
V gene: TRBV6-5
CDR3 protein: CASRDPTRGNTIYF

J gene: TRBJ2-1
D gene: .
V gene: TRBV6-6
CDR3 protein: CASSSLSYNEQFF

J gene: TRBJ1-6
D gene: .
V gene: TRBV4-2
CDR3 protein: CASSQEWPRGSPLHF

J gene: TRBJ2-7
D gene: TRBD1
V gene: TRBV4-1
CDR3 protein: CASSRDSNYEQYF

J gene: TRBJ2-5
D gene: TRBD1
V gene: TRBV3-1/TRBV3-2
CDR3 protein: CASSPRTGGSETQYF

J gene: TRBJ1-3
D gene: .
V gene: TRBV7-9
CDR3 protein: CASSQSAGNTIYF

J gene: TRBJ2-7
D gene: .
V gene: TRBV12-3/TRBV12-4
CDR3 protein: CASSWASSYEQYF

J gene: TRBJ1-2
D gene: .
V gene: TRBV11-2
CDR3 protein: CASSPSGAGSNYGYTF

J gene: TRBJ1-2
D gene: .
V gene: TRBV19
CDR3 protein: CASSKRGDYGYTF

J gene: TRBJ2-5
D gene: TRBD1
V gene: TRBV30
CDR3 protein: CAWSSRTGKETQYF

J gene: TRBJ1-5
D gene: .
V gene: TRBV2
CDR3 protein: CASREENQPQHF

J gene: TRBJ2-2
D gene: TRBD1
V gene: TRBV5-1
CDR3 protein: CASSPWDSLTGELFF

J gene: TRBJ1-4
D gene: .
V gene: TRBV18
CDR3 protein: CASSQRSGVNEKLFF

J gene: TRBJ1-1
D gene: .
V gene: TRBV19
CDR3 protein: CASRPSGDGEAFF

J gene: TRBJ1-2
D gene: .
V gene: TRBV2
CDR3 protein: CASSPSNYGYTF

J gene: TRBJ1-6
D gene: .
V gene: TRBV10-3
CDR3 protein: CAISAGTPLHF

J gene: TRBJ1-5
D gene: .
V gene: TRBV4-2
CDR3 protein: CASSQEQGTNQPQHF

J gene: TRBJ2-5
D gene: .
V gene: TRBV18
CDR3 protein: CASSQVMGQETQYF

J gene: TRBJ1-1
D gene: .
V gene: TRBV11-1
CDR3 protein: CASSLDGPGTEAFF

J gene: TRBJ2-7
D gene: .
V gene: TRBV11-1
CDR3 protein: CASSLFRTASYEQYF

J gene: TRBJ2-1
D gene: .
V gene: TRBV7-9
CDR3 protein: CATLGVPTLGEQFF

J gene: TRBJ1-1
D gene: TRBD1
V gene: TRBV24-1
CDR3 protein: CATRGTGVDTEAFF

J gene: TRBJ1-2
D gene: .
V gene: TRBV3-1/TRBV3-2
CDR3 protein: CASSQKGGYTF

J gene: TRBJ2-7
D gene: TRBD1
V gene: TRBV23-1
CDR3 protein: CASSSQSQGVGEQYF

J gene: TRBJ2-7
D gene: TRBD2
V gene: TRBV7-9
CDR3 protein: CASTTPSGSSYEQYF

J gene: TRBJ1-1
D gene: .
V gene: TRBV30
CDR3 protein: CAWSPRREAFF

J gene: TRBJ1-5
D gene: .
V gene: TRBV27
CDR3 protein: CASRRAFTGGWSNQPQHF

J gene: TRBJ1-4
D gene: .
V gene: TRBV18
CDR3 protein: CASSGQQGTNEKLFF

J gene: TRBJ2-4
D gene: .
V gene: TRBV19
CDR3 protein: CASVGDPKNIQYF

J gene: TRBJ2-7
D gene: .
V gene: TRBV7-2
CDR3 protein: CASSLGGVVRNEQYF

J gene: TRBJ2-6
D gene: .
V gene: TRBV15
CDR3 protein: CATSYKTILSSGANVLTF

J gene: TRBJ1-3
D gene: .
V gene: TRBV5-1
CDR3 protein: CASSLGSAGNTIYF

J gene: TRBJ1-3
D gene: TRBD1
V gene: TRBV4-3
CDR3 protein: CASSPTGTSGNTIYF

J gene: TRBJ2-7
D gene: TRBD2
V gene: TRBV6-5
CDR3 protein: CASSLRTSGEGYEQYF

J gene: TRBJ2-1
D gene: .
V gene: TRBV6-4
CDR3 protein: CASSDVGRNEQFF

J gene: TRBJ2-3
D gene: .
V gene: TRBV24-1
CDR3 protein: CATSDFADTQYF

J gene: TRBJ1-6
D gene: .
V gene: TRBV4-1
CDR3 protein: CASSQVWAANSPLHF

J gene: TRBJ1-2
D gene: TRBD1
V gene: TRBV2
CDR3 protein: CASSRQGAGYGYTF